Included here is one T cell receptor beta chain sequence, with context. Its antigen is as yet unknown. CDR1 is SGDLS, CDR2 YYNGEE, per germline. The V gene lost 0 bases and the J gene lost 2 bases, with 9 bases spanning the gap. CDR3 size: 14 residues. This entry is derived from a study of graft-versus-host responses after intestinal transplantation. Produced via immunoSEQ multiplex PCR; TCRdb's table is partial and in-frame only. The table has under 15,000 clones, about 86% seen once. Study results and caveats: Recipient marrow harbored GvH clones, some of which surfaced first in ileum or blood.

Sequenced here: PBMCs, sampled roughly 130 days after transplant. The TCR originated in a human patient who received an intestinal transplant, so some T cells may come from the graft donor. The chain combines TRBV9 with TRBJ2-7; no reliable D call. CDR3 in DNA: TGTGCCAGCAGCGTAGGGGAAGGAACCTACGAGCAGTACTTC. Its protein product is CASSVGEGTYEQYF.